The 31 T cell receptor beta chains below all came from one sample that was sequenced in a study of Graves' ophthalmopathy and Graves' hyperthyroidism (dated by TCRdb to the late 2010s). These reads were obtained on an Illumina HiSeq 2000. TCR beta CDR3 regions were amplified from RNA transcripts for repertoire sequencing. HTBI primers and the Qiagen OneStep RT-PCR kit were used in a first-round RT-PCR, which was followed by a second-round multiplex PCR, size selection and purification. TCRdb handled the public reads itself, with Q25 trimming in fastp and clone calling in MiXCR, and kept productive beta chains. Entries that share a CDR3 protein sequence are merged under the most common genes and DNA. Present in this sample are 500,000 to 600,000 distinct CDR3 sequences, just under 40% of which were seen just once. About 4.1% of the sample rests with the top ten. The sequencing input was peripheral blood or thyroid tissue (not recorded which). These receptors were collected from an adult man with Graves' hyperthyroidism.

This clonotype was recorded at least ten times. The chain uses TRBV6-5 and TRBJ2-5; no clear D. The V gene's germline CDR1 is MNHEY and CDR2 SVGAGI. With 5 bases removed from V and 4 bases from J, the gap between germline ends came to 14 bases. The CDR3 totals 14 residues. The CDR3 DNA is TGTGCCAGCAGTGACCGGACCGAAGGAGAGACCCAGTACTTC. It specifies CASSDRTEGETQYF.

This clonotype was detected many times. This chain joins TRBV4-1 and TRBJ2-7; D remains ambiguous. The CDR3 contains 13 residues. Germline V gene lookup returns CDR1 MGHRA and CDR2 YSYEKL. Trimming took 2 bases from V and 3 from J, leaving 8 bases between them. The CDR3 loop is CASSQTGYYEQYF. In nucleotides, the CDR3 is TGCGCCAGCAGCCAAACTGGATACTACGAGCAGTACTTC.

The J gene is TRBJ1-4, the V gene TRBV12-3 or TRBV12-4; 8 bases fit TRBD1. The V segment lost 6 bases and the J segment 2 bases; nucleotides outside the gene matches: 5. The CDR3 extends over 15 amino acids. CDR3 protein: CASSGQGTTNEKLFF. CDR3 in DNA: TGTGCCAGCAGCGGACAGGGTACCACTAATGAAAAACTGTTTTTT.

V and J are TRBV20-1 and TRBJ1-5, with a possible D match to TRBD1 (6 bases). Trimming shortened V by 0 bases and J by 6 bases, and 21 bases separated the two germline ends. The CDR3 sequence is 17 residues long. In germline, CDR1 is DFQATT, CDR2 SNEGSKA (reference sequence). The CDR3 region is CSARDSSGGADGQPQHF. The CDR3 region has the DNA TGCAGTGCTAGAGACTCTAGCGGGGGGGCTGACGGTCAGCCCCAGCATTTT.

This chain connects TRBV7-9 to TRBJ1-2, with D possibly TRBD1 on 6 matching bases. CDR1 is SEHNR, CDR2 FQNEAQ, per germline (reference sequence). The CDR3 has 20 residues. V was clipped by 3 bases and J by 0 bases, with 26 bases between them. The CDR3 reads CASSLHEKKPTGIANYGYTF. In DNA form, the CDR3 reads TGTGCCAGCAGCTTGCATGAGAAAAAACCAACAGGGATAGCTAACTATGGCTACACCTTC.

This clonotype appeared a few times. V and J are TRBV6-5 and TRBJ1-1, with D tentatively TRBD1 (5 bases). The CDR3 has 14 amino acids. Looked up from germline, CDR1 is MNHEY and CDR2 is SVGAGI. Trimming left V 3 bases short and J 5 bases short, with 13 bases between. The CDR3 protein is CASSYRVGETEAFF. The CDR3 DNA reads as TGTGCCAGCAGTTATAGGGTGGGGGAGACTGAAGCTTTCTTT.

The sample holds one count of this clonotype. V usage is TRBV29-1 and J usage is TRBJ1-1; TRBD1 matches 7 bases. Per the germline V gene, CDR1 is SQVTM and CDR2 is ANQGSEA. After removal of 8 bases from V and 0 bases from J, the junction contained 9 bases not matched to a gene. The CDR3 consists of 14 residues. The CDR3 protein is CSFGTVDMNTEAFF. The CDR3 nucleotides are TGCAGCTTCGGGACAGTTGACATGAACACTGAAGCTTTCTTT.

The CDR3 DNA reads as TGTGCCAGCAGCCAATCGGGAGCTATTACGCAGTATTTT. Protein: CASSQSGAITQYF. J is TRBJ2-3 and V is TRBV11-2, with D possibly TRBD2 on 6 matching bases. Trimming pared 5 bases from V and 8 bases from J, leaving 14 bases between. The CDR3 runs 13 residues. Germline CDR1 reads SGHAT; CDR2 reads FQNNGV.

This clonotype was observed many times. The chain has TRBV5-1 and TRBJ2-5, with 9 bases identical to TRBD1. Germline-derived CDR1 and CDR2 are SGHRS and YFSETQ. V shed 5 bases, J shed 4 bases, and the junction held 12 bases outside the gene matches. The CDR3 has 16 amino acids. The CDR3 DNA follows: TGCGCCAGCAGGTCTTCCGGGACAGGGAAAGGAGAGACCCAGTACTTC. It translates to CASRSSGTGKGETQYF.

This clonotype showed up many times. CDR3 nucleotide sequence: TGTGCCAGCAGCCCCCCCTCGGACTATAATTCACCCCTCCACTTT. It is translated as CASSPPSDYNSPLHF. V usage is TRBV5-8 and J usage is TRBJ1-6; D unresolved. Germline lookup yields CDR1 SGHTS and CDR2 YDEGEE. V shed 4 bases and J shed 3 bases, with 11 bases lying between them. The CDR3 loop spans 15 amino acids. The whole variable domain, filled in from reference TRBV5-8 and TRBJ1-6, reads EAGVTQSPTHLIKTRGQQATLRCSPISGHTSVYWYQQALGLGLQFLLWYDEGEERNRGNFPPRFSGRQFPNYSSELNVNALELEDSALYLCASSPPSDYNSPLHFGNGTRLTVT.

The chain employs TRBV7-3 and TRBJ2-2; D is perhaps TRBD1 or TRBD2 (5 bases each). The CDR3 length is 18 residues. Trimming shortened V by 6 bases and J by 4 bases, and 24 bases separated the two germline ends. From germline, CDR1 is SGHTA and CDR2 FQGTGA. The CDR3 is CASSLKPGRLNSTGELFF. CDR3 in DNA: TGTGCCAGCAGTCTTAAGCCGGGACGGTTGAACAGCACCGGGGAGCTGTTTTTT.

This clonotype was recorded at least ten times. V gene TRBV10-3 combines with J gene TRBJ2-2; perhaps TRBD1 as D (6 bases). The germline V gene has CDR1 ENHRY and CDR2 SYGVKD. The V end lost 0 bases, the J end lost 4 bases, and 6 bases lay between the germline ends. The CDR3 loop spans 14 amino acids. CDR3: CAISESTGTGELFF. In DNA form, the CDR3 reads TGTGCCATCAGTGAGTCGACAGGCACCGGGGAGCTGTTTTTT.

The V and J genes are TRBV5-1 and TRBJ2-7; 7 nucleotides line up with TRBD2. Germline V gives CDR1 SGHRS, CDR2 YFSETQ. The J segment lost 7 bases and the V segment lost 2 bases, leaving 12 bases of the junction unmatched. The CDR3 length is 15 residues. The CDR3 DNA follows: TGCGCCAGCAGCTTAAGCGGGGTGACCTACAATGAGCAGTACTTC. Amino acid sequence: CASSLSGVTYNEQYF.

The table lists this clonotype with a count of one. The gene calls are TRBV20-1 and TRBJ2-5, with TRBD2 identical over 7 bases. Germline CDR1 is DFQATT and CDR2 is SNEGSKA (reference sequence). Losses at the gene ends were 6 bases for V and 5 bases for J; bases not matched to a gene: 18. The CDR3 loop spans 16 amino acids. The CDR3 region is CSAWLAEEGNGETQYF. In nucleotides, the CDR3 is TGCAGTGCCTGGCTAGCGGAAGAAGGGAATGGGGAGACCCAGTACTTC.

This clonotype was counted many times. V usage is TRBV19 and J usage is TRBJ1-1, with D possibly matching TRBD1 (5 bases). V lost 1 base to trimming and J lost 0 bases, with 6 bases between them. This CDR3 region has 14 residues. CDR1 LNHDA and CDR2 SQIVND come from the germline V gene (reference sequence). The CDR3 here is CASSIGQMNTEAFF. The CDR3 DNA follows: TGTGCCAGTAGTATAGGACAGATGAACACTGAAGCTTTCTTT.

This sequence joins TRBV2 and TRBJ2-2; TRBD2 aligns across 9 bases. This CDR3 is built from 18 residues. The germline gives CDR1 SNHLY, CDR2 FYNNEI. V lost 2 bases, J lost 5 bases, and 12 bases stayed unmatched. CDR3: CASSETGRGGPGTGELFF. CDR3 DNA: TGTGCCAGCAGTGAAACAGGGCGGGGGGGGCCTGGGACCGGGGAGCTGTTTTTT.

This clonotype was observed at least ten times. This chain joins TRBV3-1 and TRBJ1-5; D is possibly TRBD1 (5 bases). This CDR3 comprises 12 residues. From germline, CDR1 is LGHDT and CDR2 YNNKEL (reference sequence). Trimming cost V 0 bases and J 13 bases, with 10 bases left between them. The DNA for the CDR3 is TGTGCCAGCAGCCAAGAGGGGCATGTTCAGCATTTT. Amino acids: CASSQEGHVQHF.

V and J are TRBV20-1 and TRBJ2-3; 14 nucleotides agree with TRBD2. CDR3 length: 16 amino acids. The V gene end was trimmed by 4 bases and the J gene end by 6 bases; junction bases not matched to a gene: 9. Germline V lookup: CDR1 DFQATT, CDR2 SNEGSKA (reference sequence). CDR3 protein: CSANSPGLAGADTQYF. The CDR3 DNA reads as TGCAGTGCTAATTCCCCGGGACTAGCGGGAGCCGATACGCAGTATTTT.

This clonotype was seen repeatedly, ten times or more. The chain links TRBV19 to TRBJ1-6, with no clear D. CDR1 is LNHDA, CDR2 SQIVND, per germline (reference sequence). V was cut by 5 bases and J by 7 bases, with 6 bases left in between. This CDR3 contains 12 residues. The CDR3 protein is CASSLANSPLHF. In DNA form, the CDR3 reads TGTGCCAGTAGTCTAGCGAATTCACCCCTCCACTTT.

By frequency in the sample, this clonotype is medium-sized. The chain joins TRBV7-9 to TRBJ1-2; 7 bases are a match to TRBD1. The CDR3 extends over 16 amino acids. Germline V lookup: CDR1 SEHNR, CDR2 FQNEAQ (reference sequence). V shed 4 bases, J shed 4 bases, and the junction held 12 bases outside the gene matches. The CDR3, as DNA: TGTGCCAGCAGCTCTCCCCTTGACAGGGTCGGCTATGGCTACACCTTC. Translation: CASSSPLDRVGYGYTF.

Comment on this clonotype: The junction and the germline gene differ at one end; a read error may be behind it. The chain carries TRBV10-3 and TRBJ1-2; 8 bases fit TRBD1. CDR1 and CDR2 from the germline V gene are ENHRY and SYGVKD. The CDR3 is 16 amino acids. CDR3 nucleotides: TGTGCCAGCAGTTCCTCACCGGACAGGGCGGGGTATGGCTACACCTTC. Translated: CASSSSPDRAGYGYTF.

This clonotype was seen ten or more times. This rearrangement joins TRBV12-3 or TRBV12-4 to TRBJ1-1, with D maybe TRBD1 (5 bases). The CDR3 length is 15 residues. V lost 2 bases and J lost 4, with 14 bases in between. For the CDR3, the DNA is TGTGCCAGCAGTTTATTAGGGGCCAGGGCCACTGAAGCTTTCTTT. Translated, it gives CASSLLGARATEAFF.

The CDR3 loop reads CSAPAGTGGNYGYTF. The CDR3 nucleotides read TGCAGTGCCCCCGCGGGGACAGGGGGAAACTATGGCTACACCTTC. This chain uses TRBV20-1 with TRBJ1-2; 11 nucleotides line up with TRBD1. The CDR3 is made up of 15 amino acids. CDR1 and CDR2 (germline): DFQATT, SNEGSKA (reference sequence). Unmatched junction bases numbered 8, after V lost 6 bases and J lost 2 bases.

This clonotype was seen repeatedly, ten times or more. The CDR3 reads CASTPAGSSYEQYF. The CDR3, as DNA: TGTGCCAGCACCCCGGCCGGTAGCTCCTACGAGCAGTACTTC. The V and J genes are TRBV5-6 and TRBJ2-7, with unresolved D. Trimming pared 6 bases from V and 0 bases from J, leaving 13 bases between. From germline, CDR1 is SGHDT and CDR2 YYEEEE. CDR3 length: 14 residues.

In its sample, this clonotype was seen a few times. The rearrangement joins TRBV2 to TRBJ2-3, with unresolved D. This CDR3 is 11 amino acids long. Per the germline V gene, CDR1 is SNHLY and CDR2 is FYNNEI. V was cut by 6 bases and J by 8 bases, with 9 bases left in between. CDR3: CASRLSGTQYF. As DNA, the CDR3 is TGTGCCAGCAGGCTCTCTGGTACGCAGTATTTT.

This sequence joins TRBV6-5 and TRBJ1-1; D is undetermined. The germline V gene has CDR1 MNHEY and CDR2 SVGAGI. CDR3 length: 16 amino acids. Trimming took 0 bases from V and 1 from J, leaving 12 bases between them. The CDR3 loop is CASSYSNLLRNTEAFF. For the CDR3, the DNA is TGTGCCAGCAGTTACTCGAATCTCCTCAGGAACACTGAAGCTTTCTTT.

This chain uses TRBV20-1 with TRBJ2-5; 8 bases map to TRBD2. With V trimmed by 5 bases and J by 5 bases, 7 bases remained unmatched. In germline, CDR1 is DFQATT, CDR2 SNEGSKA (reference sequence). CDR3 size: 13 residues. The CDR3 is CSALGGGRETQYF. CDR3 in DNA: TGCAGTGCTCTCGGGGGGGGCAGGGAGACCCAGTACTTC.

To note about this clonotype: Given a much more abundant clone one base away, this may be a read error. The V call is TRBV9, the J call TRBJ1-2, with TRBD1 identical over 8 bases. This CDR3 contains 15 residues. The germline V gene encodes CDR1 SGDLS and CDR2 YYNGEE. The CDR3 protein is CAGSPRTGLGDGYTF. CDR3 DNA sequence: TGTGCCGGCAGCCCCCGGACAGGGTTAGGCGATGGCTACACCTTC.

The sample holds one count of this clonotype. This sequence joins TRBV12-5 and TRBJ2-7; 8 nucleotides match TRBD1. Germline CDR1 reads LGHNT; CDR2 reads FRNRAP. CDR3 length: 13 amino acids. The CDR3 region has the DNA TGTGCCAGCAGTTACGGGACAGGATTCGAGCAGTACTTC. This translates into CASSYGTGFEQYF. The variable domain in full, with the rest retrieved from reference TRBV12-5 and TRBJ2-7, is DARVTQTPRHKVTEMGQEVTMRCQPILGHNTVFWYRQTMMQGLELLAYFRNRAPLDDSGMPKDRFSAEMPDATLATLKIQPSEPRDSAVYFCASSYGTGFEQYFGPGTRLTVT.

In its sample, this clonotype was seen a few times. This rearrangement joins TRBV10-3 to TRBJ2-7, with D possibly being TRBD1 or TRBD2 (7 bases each). The V and J ends lost 5 bases and 3 bases respectively, with 17 bases between them. This CDR3 is built from 15 residues. Germline CDR1 and CDR2: ENHRY and SYGVKD. Here the CDR3 DNA reads TGTGCCATCAGTCCAGGGGGGGGGGTCCTCTACGAGCAGTACTTC. The encoded protein is CAISPGGGVLYEQYF.

At least ten counts were recorded for this clonotype. The CDR3 DNA sequence: TGCGCCAGCAGCCCCGGGGACAGGTCATTAAGCAATCAGCCCCAGCATTTT. This translates into CASSPGDRSLSNQPQHF. This chain connects TRBV5-1 to TRBJ1-5; 8 bases match TRBD1. The germline gives CDR1 SGHRS, CDR2 YFSETQ. V trimming: 4 bases; J trimming: 1 base; junction bases outside the gene matches: 10. The CDR3 loop spans 17 amino acids.